These 25 T cell receptor beta chains originate from one sample sequenced in a study of cytotoxic CD8 clonotypes in ibrutinib-treated CLL. Using immunoSEQ multiplex PCR, the repertoire was profiled, and TCRdb retains in-frame clones only, with some absent. Of nearly 300,000 clones in the sample, 70% to 80% are singletons; the top ten hold 5.6%. The input for sequencing was PBMCs, taken at disease progression, from a patient treated with ibrutinib. These receptors came from a human donor with chronic lymphocytic leukemia.

The chain is built from TRBV13 and TRBJ2-7, with D possibly TRBD1 on 6 matching bases. The V and J ends lost 3 bases and 3 bases respectively, with 12 bases between them. Germline V gives CDR1 PRHDT, CDR2 FYEKMQ (reference sequence). This CDR3 comprises 14 residues. The CDR3 nucleotides read TGTGCCAGCAGCTTCGGGACACCTGTCTACGAGCAGTACTTC. This encodes CASSFGTPVYEQYF.

The chain uses TRBV5-4 and TRBJ1-4, with D unclear. Trimming left V 0 bases short and J 6 bases short, with 6 bases between. The germline CDR1 and CDR2 sequences are SGHNT and YYREEE (reference sequence). The CDR3 length is 13 residues. The CDR3 nucleotides read TGTGCCAGCAGCTTGGCCGGGGATGAAAAACTGTTTTTT. The encoded protein is CASSLAGDEKLFF.

This chain joins TRBV5-6 and TRBJ1-1; 7 nucleotides agree with TRBD1. The J segment lost 10 bases and the V segment lost 3 bases, leaving 18 bases of the junction unmatched. The CDR3 consists of 16 residues. Germline lookup yields CDR1 SGHDT and CDR2 YYEEEE. The DNA of the CDR3 is TGTGCCAGCAGCTGGAGTGGGCCGGGACAGAAACAGACAGCTTTCTTT. Protein: CASSWSGPGQKQTAFF.

The chain links TRBV29-1 to TRBJ2-4, with TRBD2 identical over 9 bases. Germline V gene lookup returns CDR1 SQVTM and CDR2 ANQGSEA. The V segment lost 6 bases and the J segment 7 bases; nucleotides outside the gene matches: 7. The CDR3 covers 13 residues. In nucleotides, the CDR3 is TGCAGCGTCACTAGCGGGTTCAGGAACATTCAGTACTTC. Translation: CSVTSGFRNIQYF.

The DNA for the CDR3 is TGCGCCAGCAGCCAAGTCCATATTAGCAATCAGCCCCAGCATTTT. This encodes CASSQVHISNQPQHF. V usage is TRBV4-1 and J usage is TRBJ1-5; D is unresolved. There are 15 residues in the CDR3. The V gene's germline CDR1 is MGHRA and CDR2 YSYEKL. Trimming removed 1 base from V and 0 bases from J, with 7 bases in between.

The gene calls are TRBV29-1 and TRBJ2-7; 9 nucleotides align to TRBD1. J gave up 4 bases and V 4 bases, and 8 bases lay outside the gene matches. Germline V gene data show CDR1 as SQVTM and CDR2 as ANQGSEA. CDR3 length: 14 amino acids. The CDR3 nucleotides are TGCAGCGTTGTGGCGACAGGGGGAAGGTACGAGCAGTACTTC. Protein product: CSVVATGGRYEQYF.

This clone has only a few counts. This chain links TRBV7-8 with TRBJ2-7; the match to TRBD2 covers 9 bases. Trimming removed 5 bases from V and 4 bases from J; junction bases left unmatched: 12. This CDR3 has 16 residues. Per the germline V gene, CDR1 is SGHVS and CDR2 is FQNEAQ. CDR3 in DNA: TGTGCCAGCAGCACGCGAGTTAGCGGGAGAGGGTACGAGCAGTACTTC. It is translated as CASSTRVSGRGYEQYF.

The chain employs TRBV2 and TRBJ2-3; D is perhaps TRBD2 (6 bases). This CDR3 has 16 amino acids. The germline gives CDR1 SNHLY, CDR2 FYNNEI. V shed 5 bases and J shed 3 bases, with 18 bases lying between them. For the CDR3, the DNA is TGTGCCAGCAGTCCTCCCAACCCGGGAGTTACAGATACGCAGTATTTT. This translates into CASSPPNPGVTDTQYF.

The CDR3 DNA reads TGTGCCGCCGAGGGGGCGCCCACAGATACGCAGTATTTT. Residues: CAAEGAPTDTQYF. The V and J genes are TRBV28 and TRBJ2-3; 7 positions match TRBD1. The CDR3 sequence is 13 residues long. From germline, CDR1 is MDHEN and CDR2 SYDVKM. J was trimmed by 2 bases and V by 11 bases; bases with no gene match: 7. Full variable domain (remainder filled in from reference TRBV28 and TRBJ2-3): DVKVTQSSRYLVKRTGEKVFLECVQDMDHENMFWYRQDPGLGLRLIYFSYDVKMKEKGDIPEGYSVSREKKERFSLILESASTNQTSMYLCAAEGAPTDTQYFGPGTRLTVL.

This clone was recorded only once. The genes are TRBV29-1 and TRBJ1-2; 7 bases agree with TRBD1. The V segment lost 3 bases and the J segment 13 bases; nucleotides outside the gene matches: 11. Germline assignment: CDR1 SQVTM and CDR2 ANQGSEA. The CDR3 is 12 residues long. CDR3 amino acids: CSVDRLGTAVTF. The CDR3 DNA reads TGCAGCGTTGACCGACTCGGGACAGCAGTCACCTTC.

The chain uses TRBV7-9 and TRBJ1-1; 9 nucleotides align to TRBD1. Germline V gene lookup returns CDR1 SEHNR and CDR2 FQNEAQ (reference sequence). The CDR3 contains 13 residues. Trimming removed 4 bases from V and 11 bases from J; junction bases left unmatched: 8. As DNA, the CDR3 is TGTGCCAGCAGCTGGGGACAGGGAGAGATTGCTTTCTTT. Its protein is CASSWGQGEIAFF.

The chain links TRBV5-1 to TRBJ2-7; 9 positions agree with TRBD2. Germline V gives CDR1 SGHRS, CDR2 YFSETQ. Trimming cost V 3 bases and J 6 bases; bases outside gene matches: 4. CDR3 length: 13 residues. The CDR3 nucleotides are TGCGCCAGCAGCTGGCGGGGGGGCTCCGAGCAGTACTTC. Amino acids: CASSWRGGSEQYF.

This clone was picked up a small number of times. The rearrangement links TRBV18 to TRBJ2-1, with unresolved D. Trimming took off 1 base at V and 3 bases at J, with 10 bases between the two ends. CDR3 length: 15 residues. Germline values: CDR1 KGHSH, CDR2 LQKENI. The CDR3 sequence is CASSPRALDYNEQFF. The CDR3 nucleotides read TGTGCCAGCTCACCACGAGCGCTCGACTACAATGAGCAGTTCTTC.

The chain employs TRBV5-1 and TRBJ2-7; perhaps TRBD1 as D (5 bases). Trimming shortened V by 4 bases and J by 0 bases, and 11 bases separated the two germline ends. CDR3 length: 14 residues. Germline V gene lookup returns CDR1 SGHRS and CDR2 YFSETQ. CDR3 residues: CASSIQTASYEQYF. DNA for the CDR3: TGCGCCAGCAGCATCCAGACAGCCTCCTACGAGCAGTACTTC.

This rearrangement joins TRBV9 to TRBJ2-1; 10 bases line up with TRBD2. The J segment lost 15 bases and the V segment lost 0 bases, leaving 12 bases of the junction unmatched. Per germline, CDR1 SGDLS and CDR2 YYNGEE. The CDR3 extends over 15 amino acids. CDR3 sequence reads: CASSVAGTRTSGLFF. In nucleotides, the CDR3 is TGTGCCAGCAGCGTAGCAGGAACCCGGACTAGCGGTCTGTTCTTC.

V gene TRBV4-1 combines with J gene TRBJ1-5; 9 bases map to TRBD1. CDR1 MGHRA and CDR2 YSYEKL come from the germline V gene. V gave up 2 bases and J gave up 7 bases; unmatched junction bases: 12. CDR3 size: 17 residues. The DNA for the CDR3 is TGCGCCAGCAGCCAAACCCTCCCCCACAGGGGGCAACAGCCCCAGCATTTT. Its translation is CASSQTLPHRGQQPQHF.

The count of this clone is one. V is TRBV29-1 and J is TRBJ2-7, with 11 bases identical to TRBD2. This CDR3 has 16 amino acids. With V trimmed by 4 bases and J by 1 base, 9 bases remained unmatched. Germline CDR1 and CDR2: SQVTM and ANQGSEA. CDR3 region: CSVVLSGGARSYEQYF. CDR3 coding DNA: TGCAGCGTTGTTCTTAGCGGGGGGGCCCGTTCCTACGAGCAGTACTTC.

The chain is built from TRBV6-7 and TRBJ2-1; 7 nucleotides match TRBD1. TRBV6-7 is an ORF, and what it does is uncertain. The ends lost 4 bases at V and 2 bases at J; junction bases unmatched: 5. The CDR3 spans 15 residues. CDR3 bases: TGTGCCAGCAGTTTGGGACAGACTCCCTACAATGAGCAGTTCTTC. It is translated as CASSLGQTPYNEQFF.

The genes are TRBV4-1 and TRBJ2-7; possible D gene TRBD1, 5 bases. The length of the CDR3 is 17 residues. Germline values: CDR1 MGHRA, CDR2 YSYEKL. V was trimmed by 1 base and J by 5 bases, leaving 21 bases between them. The CDR3 region is CASSQGGPPGLLDEQYF. The DNA for the CDR3 is TGCGCCAGCAGCCAAGGGGGCCCTCCAGGGCTCCTCGACGAGCAGTACTTC.

The V gene is TRBV2, the J gene TRBJ2-2, with D perhaps matching TRBD2 (5 bases). The CDR3 runs to 14 residues. Per the germline V gene, CDR1 is SNHLY and CDR2 is FYNNEI. Trimming left V 8 bases short and J 1 base short, with 11 bases between. DNA for the CDR3: TGTGCCAGCCGGACTTATGAGAACACCGGGGAGCTGTTTTTT. It translates to CASRTYENTGELFF.

This chain joins TRBV9 and TRBJ2-7; the match to TRBD1 covers 7 bases. From germline, CDR1 is SGDLS and CDR2 YYNGEE. There are 18 residues in the CDR3. V gave up 2 bases and J gave up 1 base; unmatched junction bases: 15. The CDR3: CASSVGPSDRVSSYEQYF. For the CDR3, the DNA is TGTGCCAGCAGCGTCGGGCCCTCAGACAGGGTGTCTTCCTACGAGCAGTACTTC.

V usage is TRBV4-1 and J usage is TRBJ2-3, with 7 positions matching TRBD2. The CDR3 extends over 15 amino acids. Germline-derived CDR1 and CDR2 are MGHRA and YSYEKL. V lost 0 bases and J lost 6; bases outside the gene matches: 6. CDR3 DNA: TGCGCCAGCAGCCAAGAAGGACTAGAGGGTGATACGCAGTATTTT. Its protein is CASSQEGLEGDTQYF.

The V call is TRBV11-3, the J call TRBJ2-2, with D unclear. The ends were cut back, 7 bases at V and 3 bases at J, with 3 bases in the middle. CDR3 length: 11 residues. Germline loops: CDR1 SGHNT, CDR2 YENEEA. The CDR3 bases are TGTGCCAGCACTGACACCGGGGAGCTGTTTTTT. Protein product: CASTDTGELFF.

This clone has only a few counts. The V call is TRBV29-1, the J call TRBJ2-5; the D gene is possibly TRBD1 (5 bases). There are 13 residues in the CDR3. The V and J ends lost 7 bases and 1 base respectively, with 13 bases between them. From germline, CDR1 is SQVTM and CDR2 ANQGSEA. CDR3 amino acids: CSGLTVSQETQYF. The CDR3 DNA follows: TGCAGCGGCCTGACAGTGTCCCAAGAGACCCAGTACTTC. Together with reference TRBV29-1 and TRBJ2-5, the CDR3 gives the full variable domain: SAVISQKPSRDICQRGTSLTIQCQVDSQVTMMFWYRQQPGQSLTLIATANQGSEATYESGFVIDKFPISRPNLTFSTLTVSNMSPEDSSIYLCSGLTVSQETQYFGPGTRLLVL.

The chain has TRBV6-1 and TRBJ1-2; TRBD1 agrees at 10 bases. CDR1 MNHNS and CDR2 SASEGT come from the germline V gene. The CDR3 runs to 12 residues. V shed 10 bases, J shed 8 bases, and the junction held 7 bases outside the gene matches. CDR3 amino acids: CANGQGGQGYTF. CDR3 DNA: TGTGCCAACGGACAGGGGGGGCAAGGCTACACCTTC.